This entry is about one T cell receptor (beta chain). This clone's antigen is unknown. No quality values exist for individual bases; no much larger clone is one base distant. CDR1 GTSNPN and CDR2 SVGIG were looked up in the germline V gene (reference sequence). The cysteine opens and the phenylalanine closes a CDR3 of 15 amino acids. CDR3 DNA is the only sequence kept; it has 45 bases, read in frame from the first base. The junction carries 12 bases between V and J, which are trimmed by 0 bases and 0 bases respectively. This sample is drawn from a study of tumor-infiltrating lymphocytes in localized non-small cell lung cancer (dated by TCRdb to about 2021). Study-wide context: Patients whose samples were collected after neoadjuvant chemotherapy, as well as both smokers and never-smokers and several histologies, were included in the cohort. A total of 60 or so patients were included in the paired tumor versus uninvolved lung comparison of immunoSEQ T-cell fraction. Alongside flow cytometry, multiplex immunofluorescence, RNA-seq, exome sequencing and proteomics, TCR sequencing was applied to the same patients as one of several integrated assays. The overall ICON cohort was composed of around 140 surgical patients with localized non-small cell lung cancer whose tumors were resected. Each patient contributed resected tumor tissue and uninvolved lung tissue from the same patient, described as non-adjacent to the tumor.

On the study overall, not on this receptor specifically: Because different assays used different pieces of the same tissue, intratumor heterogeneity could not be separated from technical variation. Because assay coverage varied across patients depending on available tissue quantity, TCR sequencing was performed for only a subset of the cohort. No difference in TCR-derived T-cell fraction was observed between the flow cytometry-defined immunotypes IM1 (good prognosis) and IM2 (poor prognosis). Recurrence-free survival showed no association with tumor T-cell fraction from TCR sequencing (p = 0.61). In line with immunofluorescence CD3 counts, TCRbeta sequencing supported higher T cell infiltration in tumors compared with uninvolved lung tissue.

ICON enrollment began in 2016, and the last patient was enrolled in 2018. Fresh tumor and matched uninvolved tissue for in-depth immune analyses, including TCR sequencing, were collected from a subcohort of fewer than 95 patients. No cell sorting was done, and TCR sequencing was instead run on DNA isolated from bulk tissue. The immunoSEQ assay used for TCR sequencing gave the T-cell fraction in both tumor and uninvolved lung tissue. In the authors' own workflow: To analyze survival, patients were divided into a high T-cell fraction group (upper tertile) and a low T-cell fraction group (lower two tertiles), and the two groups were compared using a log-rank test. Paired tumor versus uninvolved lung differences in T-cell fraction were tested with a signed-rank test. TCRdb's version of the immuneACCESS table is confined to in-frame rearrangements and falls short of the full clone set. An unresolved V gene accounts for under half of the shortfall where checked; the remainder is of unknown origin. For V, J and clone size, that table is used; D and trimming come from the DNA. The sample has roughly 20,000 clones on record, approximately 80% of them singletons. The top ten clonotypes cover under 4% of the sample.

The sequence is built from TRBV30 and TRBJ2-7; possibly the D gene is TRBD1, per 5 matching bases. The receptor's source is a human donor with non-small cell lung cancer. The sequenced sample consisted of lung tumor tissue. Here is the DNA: TGTGCCTGGAGTGTACAGGACCATAGCTCCTACGAGCAGTACTTC. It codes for CAWSVQDHSSYEQYF.